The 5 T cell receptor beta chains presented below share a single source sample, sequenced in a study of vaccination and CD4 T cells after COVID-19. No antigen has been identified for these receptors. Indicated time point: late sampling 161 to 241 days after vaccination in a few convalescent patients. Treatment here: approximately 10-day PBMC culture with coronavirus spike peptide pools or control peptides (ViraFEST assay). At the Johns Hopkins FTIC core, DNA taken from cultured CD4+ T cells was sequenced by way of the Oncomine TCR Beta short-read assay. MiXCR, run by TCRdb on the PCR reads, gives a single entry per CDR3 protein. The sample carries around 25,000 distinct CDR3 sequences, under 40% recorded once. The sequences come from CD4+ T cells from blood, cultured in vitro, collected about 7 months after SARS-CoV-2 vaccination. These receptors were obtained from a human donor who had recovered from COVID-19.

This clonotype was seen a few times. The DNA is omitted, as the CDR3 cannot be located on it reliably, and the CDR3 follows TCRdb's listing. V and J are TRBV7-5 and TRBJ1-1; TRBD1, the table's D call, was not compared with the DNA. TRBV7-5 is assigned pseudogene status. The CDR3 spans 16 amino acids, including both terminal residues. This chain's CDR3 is CISVSEACNGTAEAFF.

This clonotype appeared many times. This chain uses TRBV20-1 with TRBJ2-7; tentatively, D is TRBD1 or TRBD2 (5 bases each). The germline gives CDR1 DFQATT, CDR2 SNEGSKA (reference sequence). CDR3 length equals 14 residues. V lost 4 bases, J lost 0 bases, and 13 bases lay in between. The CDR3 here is CSAKGPSFSYEQYF. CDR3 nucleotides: TGCAGTGCTAAGGGACCTTCCTTCTCCTACGAGCAGTACTTC.

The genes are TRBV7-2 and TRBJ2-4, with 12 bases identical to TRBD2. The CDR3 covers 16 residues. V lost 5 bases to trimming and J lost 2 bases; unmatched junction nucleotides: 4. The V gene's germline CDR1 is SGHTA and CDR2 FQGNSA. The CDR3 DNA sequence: TGTGCCAGCAGCGAGACTAGCGGGAGACCCAAAAACATTCAGTACTTC. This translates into CASSETSGRPKNIQYF. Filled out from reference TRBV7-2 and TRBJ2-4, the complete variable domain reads GAGVSQSPSNKVTEKGKDVELRCDPISGHTALYWYRQSLGQGLEFLIYFQGNSAPDKSGLPSDRFSAERTGGSVSTLTIQRTQQEDSAVYLCASSETSGRPKNIQYFGAGTRLSVL.

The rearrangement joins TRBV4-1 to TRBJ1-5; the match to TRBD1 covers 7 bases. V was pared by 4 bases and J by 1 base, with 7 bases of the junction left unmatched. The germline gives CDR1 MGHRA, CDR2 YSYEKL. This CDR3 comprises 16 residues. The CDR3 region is CASSRTGVGSNQPQHF. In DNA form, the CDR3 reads TGCGCCAGCAGCCGTACAGGGGTCGGGAGCAATCAGCCCCAGCATTTT.

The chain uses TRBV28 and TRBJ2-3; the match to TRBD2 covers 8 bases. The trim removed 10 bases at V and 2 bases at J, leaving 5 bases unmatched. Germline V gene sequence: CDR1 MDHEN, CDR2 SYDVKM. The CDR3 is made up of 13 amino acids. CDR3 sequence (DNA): TGTGCCAACAGCGGGGGCCTCACAGATACGCAGTATTTT. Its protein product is CANSGGLTDTQYF. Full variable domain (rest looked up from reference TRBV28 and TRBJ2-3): DVKVTQSSRYLVKRTGEKVFLECVQDMDHENMFWYRQDPGLGLRLIYFSYDVKMKEKGDIPEGYSVSREKKERFSLILESASTNQTSMYLCANSGGLTDTQYFGPGTRLTVL.